These 24 T cell receptor beta chains came from one sample sequenced in a study of blood T cell repertoires in COVID-19. The data were produced by immunoSEQ multiplex PCR, yet TCRdb's version contains in-frame clones alone and is incomplete. This table has more than 300,000 clones, around 86% appearing once. Sequencing was done on a sample of peripheral blood. Receptors were obtained from a woman aged 50 to 65 with acute or convalescent COVID-19.

V is TRBV7-9 and J is TRBJ2-1, with a possible D match to TRBD1 (6 bases). Germline V gives CDR1 SEHNR, CDR2 FQNEAQ (reference sequence). V dropped 8 bases and J dropped 7 bases, with 18 bases sitting between them. The CDR3 spans 14 residues. The CDR3 is CASPRGPGENEQFF. Written as DNA, the CDR3 is TGTGCCAGCCCTCGCGGGCCAGGGGAGAATGAGCAGTTCTTC.

This sequence joins TRBV2 and TRBJ2-7, with 7 bases identical to TRBD1. V dropped 7 bases and J dropped 2; count of bases not matched to a gene: 5. This CDR3 is built from 13 residues. Germline assignment: CDR1 SNHLY and CDR2 FYNNEI. CDR3 DNA: TGTGCCAGCACCTTGGGACAGACCTACGAGCAGTACTTC. Amino acid sequence: CASTLGQTYEQYF.

The V gene is TRBV7-9, the J gene TRBJ2-3; D gene ambiguous. V was clipped by 6 bases and J by 0 bases, with 4 bases between them. The CDR3 contains 12 residues. Germline CDR1 is SEHNR and CDR2 is FQNEAQ (reference sequence). CDR3 in DNA: TGTGCCAGCAGGGCTAGCACAGATACGCAGTATTTT. Its translation is CASRASTDTQYF.

This clone showed up just a few times. V usage is TRBV10-3 and J usage is TRBJ1-2, with 8 nucleotides matching TRBD1. The CDR3 consists of 13 residues. With V trimmed by 5 bases and J by 7 bases, 6 bases remained unmatched. Germline loops: CDR1 ENHRY, CDR2 SYGVKD. The CDR3 loop reads CAISPRTGIGYTF. In DNA form, the CDR3 reads TGTGCCATCAGTCCCCGGACAGGGATTGGCTACACCTTC.

A remark on this clone: In the same sample, other DNA sequences code for this CDR3. The chain recombines TRBV27 with TRBJ2-7; TRBD1 agrees at 8 bases. V lost 5 bases, J lost 0 bases, and 6 bases stayed unmatched. Germline values: CDR1 MNHEY, CDR2 SMNVEV (reference sequence). The CDR3 is 15 residues long. The CDR3 protein is CASSPRQGISYEQYF. The CDR3 nucleotides are TGTGCCAGCAGTCCCCGACAGGGGATCTCCTACGAGCAGTACTTC.

The chain combines TRBV24-1 with TRBJ1-2; 8 bases are shared with TRBD1. Germline CDR1 and CDR2: KGHDR and SFDVKD. The V gene end was trimmed by 9 bases and the J gene end by 8 bases; junction bases not matched to a gene: 10. CDR3 length: 13 amino acids. The DNA of the CDR3 is TGTGCCACCGCCCTTACAGGGGGAGACGGCTACACCTTC. It yields the protein CATALTGGDGYTF.

The V and J genes are TRBV19 and TRBJ2-3; 7 bases align to TRBD1. V shed 4 bases and J 5 bases; nucleotides not matched to a gene: 3. The CDR3 sequence is 13 residues long. Germline V gene data show CDR1 as LNHDA and CDR2 as SQIVND (reference sequence). The DNA for the CDR3 is TGTGCCAGTAGTACGACAGGGTTAGATACGCAGTATTTT. Its translation: CASSTTGLDTQYF.

The V gene is TRBV2, the J gene TRBJ1-5, with unresolved D. Germline V lookup: CDR1 SNHLY, CDR2 FYNNEI. CDR3 length equals 13 residues. Between the trimmed V and J ends, which lost 5 bases and 7 bases, there was a span of 12 bases. The CDR3 DNA is TGTGCCAGCAGTCTCGAGCCCGTACAGCCCCAGCATTTT. It is translated as CASSLEPVQPQHF.

The chain combines TRBV19 with TRBJ1-5; maybe TRBD1 (5 bases). The CDR3 runs 18 residues. Per germline, CDR1 LNHDA and CDR2 SQIVND (reference sequence). Trimming removed 3 bases at V and 5 bases at J, with 23 bases between. The CDR3 here is CASSIGLVTAKRYQPQHF. The DNA of the CDR3 is TGTGCCAGTAGTATCGGATTGGTGACAGCCAAGCGATATCAGCCCCAGCATTTT.

This clone appeared a single time. The V gene is TRBV11-3, the J gene TRBJ2-5, with TRBD1 identical over 8 bases. CDR1 is SGHNT, CDR2 YENEEA, per germline. CDR3 length: 17 amino acids. The V gene end was trimmed by 1 base and the J gene end by 0 bases; junction bases not matched to a gene: 7. The chain's CDR3 is CASSLGPGQVYQETQYF. DNA for the CDR3: TGTGCCAGCAGCTTAGGTCCGGGACAGGTGTACCAAGAGACCCAGTACTTC.

The chain couples TRBV9 to TRBJ1-2; the D gene is possibly TRBD1 (6 bases). Germline lookup yields CDR1 SGDLS and CDR2 YYNGEE. The CDR3 is 19 residues long. The V end lost 4 bases, the J end lost 8 bases, and 33 bases lay between the germline ends. The CDR3 nucleotides are TGTGCCAGCAGCTCCCGAAGGGGGGGCGCTGGGACTTACCTGGAGGGCTACACCTTC. This gives the protein CASSSRRGGAGTYLEGYTF.

This sequence joins TRBV2 and TRBJ2-2; 7 bases are shared with TRBD2. V lost 4 bases and J lost 1; bases outside the gene matches: 3. Germline V lookup: CDR1 SNHLY, CDR2 FYNNEI. CDR3 length equals 15 residues. CDR3 sequence reads: CASSGTRGNTGELFF. CDR3 in DNA: TGTGCCAGCAGTGGGACTAGGGGGAACACCGGGGAGCTGTTTTTT.

This chain uses TRBV18 with TRBJ1-2, with 7 bases aligning to TRBD1. The CDR3 covers 13 residues. The germline gives CDR1 KGHSH, CDR2 LQKENI. With 1 base clipped from V and 4 bases from J, the junction kept 0 bases outside the gene matches. The CDR3 nucleotides read TGTGCCAGCTCACCACAGGGGGCCTATGGCTACACCTTC. Protein sequence: CASSPQGAYGYTF.

The V gene is TRBV7-2, the J gene TRBJ2-5; TRBD2 aligns across 9 bases. The CDR3 has 19 residues. J was trimmed by 3 bases and V by 1 base; bases with no gene match: 15. Germline CDR1 is SGHTA and CDR2 is FQGNSA. CDR3 loop: CASSLEVSGTSLRKETQYF. The CDR3 DNA reads as TGTGCCAGCAGCTTAGAGGTCTCCGGGACTAGCTTGAGGAAAGAGACCCAGTACTTC.

The chain couples TRBV27 to TRBJ2-1; 9 bases line up with TRBD2. Losses at the gene ends were 3 bases for V and 7 bases for J; bases not matched to a gene: 10. The CDR3 runs to 16 residues. Germline V lookup: CDR1 MNHEY, CDR2 SMNVEV (reference sequence). CDR3 bases: TGTGCCAGCAGTTTCGAGAGGACTAGCGTAAAAAATGAGCAGTTCTTC. This codes for CASSFERTSVKNEQFF.

The chain carries TRBV7-2 and TRBJ2-3, with D possibly TRBD2 on 5 matching bases. CDR3 size: 15 residues. Germline V gene lookup returns CDR1 SGHTA and CDR2 FQGNSA. Trimming took 5 bases from V and 2 from J, leaving 14 bases between them. CDR3 region: CASSPTGYNTDTQYF. The CDR3, as DNA: TGTGCCAGCAGCCCGACGGGATATAACACAGATACGCAGTATTTT.

This CDR3 reads CASSPTWDRVNSPLHF. The DNA of the CDR3 is TGTGCCAGCTCACCCACCTGGGACAGGGTTAATTCACCCCTCCACTTT. The rearrangement links TRBV18 to TRBJ1-6, with 9 bases matching TRBD1. Germline lookup yields CDR1 KGHSH and CDR2 LQKENI. Trimming cost V 3 bases and J 6 bases; bases outside gene matches: 6. CDR3 size: 16 residues. Full variable domain (remainder filled in from reference TRBV18 and TRBJ1-6): NAGVMQNPRHLVRRRGQEARLRCSPMKGHSHVYWYRQLPEEGLKFMVYLQKENIIDESGMPKERFSAEFPKEGPSILRIQQVVRGDSAAYFCASSPTWDRVNSPLHFGNGTRLTVT.

This chain connects TRBV19 to TRBJ2-7; 8 bases match TRBD1. J lost 0 bases, V lost 5 bases, and 12 bases had no gene match. The CDR3 spans 17 residues. Germline lookup yields CDR1 LNHDA and CDR2 SQIVND (reference sequence). Here the CDR3 reads CASSGLQGETASYEQYF. The CDR3, as DNA: TGTGCCAGTAGTGGCCTACAGGGGGAGACCGCCTCCTACGAGCAGTACTTC.

The rearrangement uses TRBV3-1 (or the pseudogene TRBV3-2) and TRBJ1-6, with unresolved D. Germline V CDR1 and CDR2: LGHDT, YNNKEL (reference sequence). The ends were cut back, 4 bases at V and 6 bases at J, with 10 bases in the middle. This CDR3 has 14 residues. CDR3 sequence (DNA): TGTGCCAGCAGCCTACAGATTTCTAATTCACCCCTCCACTTT. This gives the protein CASSLQISNSPLHF.

This sequence joins TRBV25-1 and TRBJ2-7, with 7 positions matching TRBD1. There are 15 residues in the CDR3. CDR1 MGHDK and CDR2 SYGVNS come from the germline V gene. The J segment lost 3 bases and the V segment lost 3 bases, leaving 8 bases of the junction unmatched. CDR3: CASSEFRTGSYEQYF. The DNA of the CDR3 is TGTGCCAGCAGTGAGTTCAGGACAGGTAGCTACGAGCAGTACTTC.

The chain links TRBV14 to TRBJ2-1; D is possibly TRBD1 (7 bases). The CDR3 has 17 amino acids. Looked up from germline, CDR1 is SGHDN and CDR2 is FVKESK. Trimming removed 4 bases from V and 8 bases from J, with 24 bases in between. Here the CDR3 reads CASSPIQGTRLIDEQFF. CDR3 bases: TGTGCCAGCAGCCCCATACAGGGGACTCGACTAATTGATGAGCAGTTCTTC.

This clone was seen a handful of times. The chain is built from TRBV28 and TRBJ2-5; maybe TRBD2 (6 bases). CDR1 and CDR2 (germline): MDHEN, SYDVKM. The V end lost 6 bases, the J end lost 3 bases, and 20 bases lay between the germline ends. The CDR3 covers 16 residues. This CDR3 is CASRTIRRGGEETQYF. CDR3 bases: TGTGCCAGCAGGACCATACGGAGGGGAGGCGAAGAGACCCAGTACTTC. Based on the CDR3 plus reference TRBV28 and TRBJ2-5, the full variable domain is DVKVTQSSRYLVKRTGEKVFLECVQDMDHENMFWYRQDPGLGLRLIYFSYDVKMKEKGDIPEGYSVSREKKERFSLILESASTNQTSMYLCASRTIRRGGEETQYFGPGTRLLVL.

The chain is built from TRBV30 and TRBJ1-6; D is perhaps TRBD1 (5 bases). Germline-derived CDR1 and CDR2 are GTSNPN and SVGIG (reference sequence). Trimming pared 7 bases from V and 9 bases from J, leaving 16 bases between. The CDR3 length is 13 residues. The CDR3: CASDRQAGSPLHF. The DNA for the CDR3 is TGTGCCTCCGACAGACAAGCAGGTTCACCCCTCCACTTT.

This clone was recorded once. This chain links TRBV6-4 with TRBJ2-3; 7 bases line up with TRBD2. The V segment lost 9 bases and the J segment 4 bases; nucleotides outside the gene matches: 10. Germline-derived CDR1 and CDR2 are MRHNA and SNTAGT. CDR3 length: 14 amino acids. The DNA for the CDR3 is TGTGCCAGTGACACGGCGGGAGCGTCAGATACGCAGTATTTT. It yields the protein CASDTAGASDTQYF.